Each of the 27 T cell receptor beta chains below was sequenced from the same sample in a study of patients and donors after allogeneic stem cell transplantation (dated by TCRdb to the early 2020s). The library relied on RT-PCR. Sequencing used a NextSeq 550. TCRdb redid the processing of the public reads, applying fastp at Q25 and MiXCR, and retained in-frame beta chains. Entries that share a CDR3 protein sequence are merged under the most common genes and DNA. In this sample the table shows around 150,000 distinct CDR3 sequences, approximately 40% of which occur a single time. 40% to 55% of the sample is held by the ten biggest clonotypes. The sequenced sample consisted of blood, either unsorted or a sorted T cell fraction (not recorded which). The receptors derive from a human donor who was either an allogeneic HSCT recipient or a stem cell or donor lymphocyte infusion donor (not recorded which). It is not recorded whose cells these are; they may come from a transplant donor.

The chain combines TRBV6-5 with TRBJ2-7, with D possibly matching TRBD2 (6 bases). There are 14 residues in the CDR3. The germline V and J ends were trimmed by 3 bases and 1 base, with 10 bases remaining between them. In germline, CDR1 is MNHEY, CDR2 SVGAGI. The CDR3 region has the DNA TGTGCCAGCAGTTATCGACGGGAGTCCTACGAGCAGTACTTC. It codes for CASSYRRESYEQYF.

This clonotype was seen only a few times. The rearrangement uses TRBV12-3 or TRBV12-4 and TRBJ1-2; D is undetermined. There are 15 residues in the CDR3. Trimming took off 6 bases at V and 8 bases at J, with 22 bases between the two ends. The CDR3 DNA reads as TGTGCCAGCAGCCAACGCCCGGAGCCCCACTGGGGCTACACCTTC. It yields the protein CASSQRPEPHWGYTF.

This chain links TRBV12-3 or TRBV12-4 with TRBJ1-5; D remains ambiguous. V gave up 1 base and J gave up 0 bases, with 7 bases separating them. The CDR3 has 15 amino acids. The CDR3 nucleotides are TGTGCCAGCAGTTTAGTGGGATATAGCAATCAGCCCCAGCATTTT. Amino acid sequence: CASSLVGYSNQPQHF.

The sample holds a few counts of this clonotype. The chain combines TRBV12-3 or TRBV12-4 with TRBJ1-2; no clear D. The CDR3 length is 15 residues. Trimming removed 10 bases from V and 1 base from J, with 19 bases in between. Here the CDR3 DNA reads TGTGCCACCGCCCATAGTACATCTATTAACTATGGCTACACCTTC. This codes for CATAHSTSINYGYTF.

This sequence joins TRBV7-9 and TRBJ1-5; D is ambiguous. Germline V gives CDR1 SEHNR, CDR2 FQNEAQ (reference sequence). The ends were cut back, 5 bases at V and 5 bases at J, with 7 bases in the middle. The CDR3 spans 12 residues. The CDR3 reads CASSPRDQPQHF. The CDR3 coding sequence is TGTGCCAGCAGCCCCCGTGATCAGCCCCAGCATTTT.

This chain joins TRBV11-2 and TRBJ1-1; no clear D gene. The CDR3 has 14 amino acids. The ends were cut back, 3 bases at V and 0 bases at J, with 8 bases in the middle. The germline gives CDR1 SGHAT, CDR2 FQNNGV. This CDR3 is CASSFMSMNTEAFF. The CDR3 nucleotides read TGTGCCAGCAGCTTTATGTCCATGAACACTGAAGCTTTCTTT.

V and J are TRBV7-2 and TRBJ1-1; 7 nucleotides line up with TRBD1. CDR3 length equals 15 residues. Per the germline V gene, CDR1 is SGHTA and CDR2 is FQGNSA. V lost 9 bases and J lost 0; bases outside the gene matches: 10. The CDR3 nucleotides are TGTGCCAGAAGGGGGCAGGGGTACATGAACACTGAAGCTTTCTTT. This codes for CARRGQGYMNTEAFF. Supplemented by reference TRBV7-2 and TRBJ1-1, the full variable domain reads GAGVSQSPSNKVTEKGKDVELRCDPISGHTALYWYRQSLGQGLEFLIYFQGNSAPDKSGLPSDRFSAERTGGSVSTLTIQRTQQEDSAVYLCARRGQGYMNTEAFFGQGTRLTVV.

This chain links TRBV7-6 with TRBJ2-7; perhaps TRBD2 as D (5 bases). The CDR3 is 16 amino acids. V was shortened by 0 bases and J by 1 base, with 13 bases between the two germline ends. The V gene's germline CDR1 is SGHVS and CDR2 FNYEAQ. The CDR3 bases are TGTGCCAGCAGCTTAGCTGCCGGAGGAAATTCCTACGAGCAGTACTTC. This encodes CASSLAAGGNSYEQYF.

The genes are TRBV6-1 and TRBJ2-7; the D is unclear. The germline V and J ends were trimmed by 4 bases and 0 bases, with 10 bases remaining between them. Looked up from germline, CDR1 is MNHNS and CDR2 is SASEGT. This CDR3 is built from 14 residues. CDR3 protein: CASSGHKSSYEQYV. DNA of the CDR3: TGTGCCAGCAGTGGCCACAAGAGCTCCTACGAGCAGTACGTC.

This clonotype was found a few times. This rearrangement joins TRBV2 to TRBJ1-2, with 8 positions matching TRBD1. This CDR3 has 13 amino acids. The trim removed 4 bases at V and 11 bases at J, leaving 9 bases unmatched. The germline CDR1 and CDR2 sequences are SNHLY and FYNNEI. In DNA form, the CDR3 reads TGTGCCAGCAGTGTTAAACAGGGGGAGGAATACACCTTC. Its protein is CASSVKQGEEYTF.

This clonotype occurred a few times. The V gene is TRBV20-1, the J gene TRBJ1-1; D may be TRBD1 (5 bases). The CDR3 is made up of 13 amino acids. V dropped 6 bases and J dropped 4 bases, with 15 bases sitting between them. Germline V gene data show CDR1 as DFQATT and CDR2 as SNEGSKA (reference sequence). As DNA, the CDR3 is TGCAGTGCGGTACTGGGGACCATCACTGAAGCTTTCTTT. It codes for CSAVLGTITEAFF.

The DNA of the CDR3 is TGCAGTGCCCCAGCCACAGGGGAGGCCTACGAGCAGTACTTC. This codes for CSAPATGEAYEQYF. The J gene is TRBJ2-7, the V gene TRBV20-1; D possibly corresponds to TRBD1 (7 bases). The CDR3 spans 14 residues. Germline V gene data show CDR1 as DFQATT and CDR2 as SNEGSKA (reference sequence). The ends were cut back, 6 bases at V and 2 bases at J, with 17 bases in the middle.

The V gene is TRBV12-3 or TRBV12-4, the J gene TRBJ1-2; D is unresolved. The CDR3 covers 13 residues. Trimming stripped 3 bases from V and 3 bases from J, with 8 bases between. The CDR3 DNA reads as TGTGCCAGCAGTTTGTTTATACACTATGGCTACACCTTC. Translating gives CASSLFIHYGYTF.

The chain carries TRBV6-1 and TRBJ2-1; 7 nucleotides line up with TRBD2. Trimming took 6 bases from V and 10 from J; bases not matched to a gene: 9. The CDR3 contains 13 residues. Germline CDR1 MNHNS, CDR2 SASEGT. The CDR3 DNA sequence: TGTGCCAGCAGCGCCAATCCGGGACTAGAGCAGTTCTTC. Encoded protein: CASSANPGLEQFF.

The chain uses TRBV10-2 and TRBJ2-5, with D maybe TRBD2 (6 bases). Germline-derived CDR1 and CDR2 are WSHSY and SAAADI. CDR3 length equals 15 residues. The V end was cut by 8 bases, the J end by 1 base, with 17 bases between. CDR3 sequence reads: CASLGRGEFQETQYF. CDR3 DNA sequence: TGCGCCAGCCTTGGGCGGGGCGAATTCCAAGAGACCCAGTACTTC.

This clonotype appeared a few times. The chain employs TRBV7-2 and TRBJ1-6; 7 bases align to TRBD1. Germline trimming cut 1 base from V and 7 bases from J; bases unmatched to any gene: 7. The CDR3 has 16 amino acids. Germline CDR1 is SGHTA and CDR2 is FQGNSA. The chain's CDR3 is CASSLDLTGLNSPLHF. Here the CDR3 DNA reads TGTGCCAGCAGCTTAGACTTGACAGGGTTGAATTCACCCCTCCACTTT.

This sequence joins TRBV28 and TRBJ1-5, with D maybe TRBD1 (5 bases). Germline CDR1 reads MDHEN; CDR2 reads SYDVKM. Trimming stripped 5 bases from V and 5 bases from J, with 13 bases between. The CDR3 sequence is 14 residues long. CDR3 amino acids: CASSHRWGDQPQHF. CDR3 nucleotide sequence: TGTGCCAGCAGTCACCGGTGGGGGGATCAGCCCCAGCATTTT.

In this sample, this clonotype turned up a few times. This sequence joins TRBV20-1 and TRBJ1-2; D might be TRBD1 (6 bases). The CDR3 totals 17 residues. CDR1 and CDR2 (germline): DFQATT, SNEGSKA (reference sequence). V lost 0 bases and J 4 bases, leaving 21 bases between the germline ends. The CDR3 loop reads CSARDDLLAGAIYGYTF. Written as DNA, the CDR3 is TGCAGTGCTAGAGATGATCTCTTGGCAGGGGCAATCTATGGCTACACCTTC.

This chain joins TRBV29-1 and TRBJ2-5, with a possible D match to TRBD1 (7 bases). The V end lost 7 bases, the J end lost 4 bases, and 16 bases lay between the germline ends. Germline assignment: CDR1 SQVTM and CDR2 ANQGSEA. This CDR3 spans 13 amino acids. This CDR3 reads CSAAQGGGETQYF. The CDR3 region has the DNA TGCAGCGCCGCTCAGGGGGGAGGAGAGACCCAGTACTTC.

This clonotype was counted between two and nine times. The rearrangement uses TRBV28 and TRBJ1-1; the D gene is possibly TRBD1 (6 bases). CDR1 MDHEN and CDR2 SYDVKM come from the germline V gene. V was cut by 6 bases and J by 6 bases, with 14 bases left in between. This CDR3 is 13 amino acids long. The CDR3 DNA is TGTGCCAGCAGCCTAACTCAGGGGTCTGAAGCTTTCTTT. Its translation: CASSLTQGSEAFF.

This chain uses TRBV6-1 with TRBJ1-2, with 11 nucleotides matching TRBD1. The CDR3 length is 14 residues. Trimming at V came to 7 bases and at J to 7 bases, leaving 8 bases not matched to a gene. Germline V lookup: CDR1 MNHNS, CDR2 SASEGT. This chain's CDR3 is CASTLGQGAGGYTF. CDR3 bases: TGTGCCAGCACCCTCGGACAGGGGGCAGGTGGCTACACCTTC.

This clonotype occurred once. The chain is built from TRBV6-5 and TRBJ1-3; D not certain. Germline values: CDR1 MNHEY, CDR2 SVGAGI. Trimming left V 0 bases short and J 0 bases short, with 9 bases between. The CDR3 is made up of 16 amino acids. The CDR3 region has the DNA TGTGCCAGCAGTTACTCTCTACTTACCTCTGGAAACACCATATATTTT. This gives the protein CASSYSLLTSGNTIYF.

This sequence joins TRBV6-2 or TRBV6-3 and TRBJ1-5, with D possibly being TRBD1 (6 bases). The germline gives CDR1 MNHEY, CDR2 SVGEGT. The V and J ends lost 10 bases and 16 bases respectively, with 14 bases between them. This CDR3 has 9 amino acids. CDR3 sequence: CAIYRDNHF. CDR3 coding DNA: TGTGCCATCTACCGGGACAATCATTTT.

This clonotype was seen a handful of times. The chain carries TRBV12-3 or TRBV12-4 and TRBJ1-6, with D maybe TRBD1 (5 bases). Trimming cost V 2 bases and J 7 bases, with 12 bases left between them. This CDR3 is 15 amino acids long. The CDR3 DNA reads TGTGCCAGCAGTTTATTTACAGGCACCAATTCACCCCTCCACTTT. As protein: CASSLFTGTNSPLHF.

V gene TRBV29-1 combines with J gene TRBJ2-7; D is tentatively TRBD1 or TRBD2 (5 bases each). Between the trimmed V and J ends, which lost 6 bases and 0 bases, there was a span of 12 bases. The CDR3 runs 13 residues. The germline gives CDR1 SQVTM, CDR2 ANQGSEA. The CDR3 DNA sequence: TGCAGCGTCCGGGACGGGAACTCCTACGAGCAGTACTTC. Translated: CSVRDGNSYEQYF.

The chain employs TRBV7-9 and TRBJ2-7, with 8 bases lining up with TRBD1. The CDR3 covers 15 residues. J was trimmed by 3 bases and V by 7 bases; bases with no gene match: 11. Per the germline V gene, CDR1 is SEHNR and CDR2 is FQNEAQ (reference sequence). CDR3 region: CASTPRTGPNYEQYF. CDR3 DNA: TGTGCCAGCACCCCCCGGACAGGGCCTAACTACGAGCAGTACTTC.

The chain has TRBV27 and TRBJ1-2; D unclear. Between the trimmed V and J ends, which lost 9 bases and 3 bases, there was a span of 20 bases. This CDR3 is built from 15 residues. Germline V gene sequence: CDR1 MNHEY, CDR2 SMNVEV (reference sequence). The CDR3: CASFGLWIGDYGYTF. The CDR3 DNA is TGTGCCAGTTTCGGACTCTGGATCGGCGACTATGGCTACACCTTC.